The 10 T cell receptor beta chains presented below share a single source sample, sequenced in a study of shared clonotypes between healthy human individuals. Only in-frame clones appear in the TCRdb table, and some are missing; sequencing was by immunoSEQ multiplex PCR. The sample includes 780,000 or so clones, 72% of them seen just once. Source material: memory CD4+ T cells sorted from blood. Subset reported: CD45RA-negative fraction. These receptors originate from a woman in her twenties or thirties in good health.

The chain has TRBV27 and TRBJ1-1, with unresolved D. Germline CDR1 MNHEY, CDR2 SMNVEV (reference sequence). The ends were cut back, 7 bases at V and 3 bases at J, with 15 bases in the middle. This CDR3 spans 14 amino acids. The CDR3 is CASNRGLLDTEAFF. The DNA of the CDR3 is TGTGCCAGCAATAGAGGGTTGCTCGACACTGAAGCTTTCTTT.

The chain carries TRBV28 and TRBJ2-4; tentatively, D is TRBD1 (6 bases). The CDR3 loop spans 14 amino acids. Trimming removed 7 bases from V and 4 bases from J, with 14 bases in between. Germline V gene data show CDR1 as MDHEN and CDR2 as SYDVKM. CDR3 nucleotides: TGTGCCAGCACCTTTGGGGGCCCGAAAAACATTCAGTACTTC. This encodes CASTFGGPKNIQYF.

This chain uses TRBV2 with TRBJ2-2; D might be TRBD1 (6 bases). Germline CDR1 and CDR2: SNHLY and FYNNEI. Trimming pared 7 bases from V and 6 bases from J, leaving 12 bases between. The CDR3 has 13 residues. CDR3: CASNPQGPGELFF. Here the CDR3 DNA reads TGTGCCAGCAATCCACAGGGACCCGGGGAGCTGTTTTTT.

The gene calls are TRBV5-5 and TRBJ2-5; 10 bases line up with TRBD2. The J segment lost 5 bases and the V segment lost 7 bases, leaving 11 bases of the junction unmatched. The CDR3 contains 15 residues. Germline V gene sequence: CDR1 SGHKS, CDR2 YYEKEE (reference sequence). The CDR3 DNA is TGTGCCAGCGGGTCTCCGCTAGCGGGAGAGGAGACCCAGTACTTC. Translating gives CASGSPLAGEETQYF.

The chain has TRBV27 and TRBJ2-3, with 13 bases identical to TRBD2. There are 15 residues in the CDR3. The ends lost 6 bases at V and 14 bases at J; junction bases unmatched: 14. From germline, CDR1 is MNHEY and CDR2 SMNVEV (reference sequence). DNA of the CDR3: TGTGCCAGCAGACTCGCCGGGACTAGCGGGGACTCGCCGTATTTT. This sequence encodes CASRLAGTSGDSPYF.

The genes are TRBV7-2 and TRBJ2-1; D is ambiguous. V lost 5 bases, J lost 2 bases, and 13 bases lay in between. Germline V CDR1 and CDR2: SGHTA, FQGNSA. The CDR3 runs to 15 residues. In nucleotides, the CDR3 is TGTGCCAGCAGCCCTTCAGCGTACGCCTACAATGAGCAGTTCTTC. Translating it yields CASSPSAYAYNEQFF.

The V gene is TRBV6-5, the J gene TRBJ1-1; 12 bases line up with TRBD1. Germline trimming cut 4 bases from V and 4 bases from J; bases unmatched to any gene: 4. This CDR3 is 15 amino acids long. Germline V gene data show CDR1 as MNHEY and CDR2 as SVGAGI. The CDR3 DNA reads TGTGCCAGCAGTTCCGGGACAGGGGGCCTCACTGAAGCTTTCTTT. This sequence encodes CASSSGTGGLTEAFF.

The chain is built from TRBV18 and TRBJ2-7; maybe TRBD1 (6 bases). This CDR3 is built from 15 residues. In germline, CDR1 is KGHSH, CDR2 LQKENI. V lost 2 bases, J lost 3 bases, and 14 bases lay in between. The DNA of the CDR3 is TGTGCCAGCTCACCAAACAGGGAGACGATCTACGAGCAGTACTTC. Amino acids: CASSPNRETIYEQYF.

CDR3 region: CASSFRPDSSYEQYF. The CDR3 DNA reads TGTGCCAGCAGTTTTCGGCCAGACAGCTCCTACGAGCAGTACTTC. The rearrangement joins TRBV28 to TRBJ2-7; the D gene is possibly TRBD1 (5 bases). V lost 3 bases to trimming and J lost 0 bases, with 12 bases between them. The CDR3 length is 15 residues. CDR1 MDHEN and CDR2 SYDVKM come from the germline V gene.

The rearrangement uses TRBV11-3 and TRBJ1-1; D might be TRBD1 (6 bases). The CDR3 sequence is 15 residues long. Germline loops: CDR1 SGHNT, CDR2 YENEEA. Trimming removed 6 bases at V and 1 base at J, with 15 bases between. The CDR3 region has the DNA TGTGCCAGCAGTGCGGGGACATTCCCGAACACTGAAGCTTTCTTT. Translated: CASSAGTFPNTEAFF.